One and the same sample provided the 10 T cell receptor beta chains below, sequenced in a study of blood T cell repertoires in COVID-19. The assay was immunoSEQ multiplex PCR, and TCRdb's table has in-frame clones only and misses some. This table has some 200,000 clones, almost 85% appearing once. The sequenced sample consisted of peripheral blood. Every receptor here comes from a woman in her 50s with active or convalescent COVID-19.

The V gene is TRBV5-6, the J gene TRBJ2-7; D is perhaps TRBD2 (6 bases). The germline gives CDR1 SGHDT, CDR2 YYEEEE. CDR3 length: 17 amino acids. Trimming removed 4 bases from V and 4 bases from J, with 24 bases in between. The DNA for the CDR3 is TGTGCCAGCAGCCGAAGATCCCGGGCGGGGCTTGGGTACGAGCAGTACGTC. Its protein is CASSRRSRAGLGYEQYV.

This chain links TRBV7-2 with TRBJ2-3, with TRBD2 identical over 8 bases. This CDR3 spans 14 amino acids. Germline-derived CDR1 and CDR2 are SGHTA and FQGNSA. Trimming took 5 bases from V and 14 from J; bases not matched to a gene: 15. The CDR3 region has the DNA TGTGCCAGCAGCCCGCAGCTCATAGCGGGGTCGGTGTATTTT. Protein: CASSPQLIAGSVYF. Looking up the rest from reference TRBV7-2 and TRBJ2-3 gives the full variable domain: GAGVSQSPSNKVTEKGKDVELRCDPISGHTALYWYRQSLGQGLEFLIYFQGNSAPDKSGLPSDRFSAERTGGSVSTLTIQRTQQEDSAVYLCASSPQLIAGSVYFGPGTRLTVL.

This rearrangement joins TRBV7-9 to TRBJ1-1, with 7 bases lining up with TRBD1. The CDR3 has 14 residues. In germline, CDR1 is SEHNR, CDR2 FQNEAQ (reference sequence). V trimming: 3 bases; J trimming: 1 base; junction bases outside the gene matches: 2. CDR3 DNA: TGTGCCAGCAGCTTGGGGGACAGGAACACTGAAGCTTTCTTT. Its protein product is CASSLGDRNTEAFF.

This clone appeared once. V is TRBV6-5 and J is TRBJ2-2, with no clear D. V was trimmed by 6 bases and J by 5 bases, leaving 4 bases between them. Germline loops: CDR1 MNHEY, CDR2 SVGAGI. This CDR3 has 11 amino acids. CDR3 sequence: CASRRTGELFF. CDR3 DNA sequence: TGTGCCAGCAGGCGAACCGGGGAGCTGTTTTTT.

The chain employs TRBV28 and TRBJ1-1; 7 bases are a match to TRBD1. V gave up 9 bases and J gave up 0 bases; unmatched junction bases: 10. This CDR3 has 15 amino acids. Per the germline V gene, CDR1 is MDHEN and CDR2 is SYDVKM. CDR3 protein: CASQGGPRLNTEAFF. CDR3 DNA sequence: TGTGCCAGTCAAGGGGGCCCCCGACTGAACACTGAAGCTTTCTTT.

This clone appeared a few times. V usage is TRBV11-2 and J usage is TRBJ1-1; perhaps TRBD1 as D (6 bases). This CDR3 comprises 19 residues. V was clipped by 4 bases and J by 1 base, with 25 bases between them. Per germline, CDR1 SGHAT and CDR2 FQNNGV. CDR3 sequence: CASSSGFGIGGLRNTEAFF. CDR3 coding DNA: TGTGCCAGCAGCTCCGGGTTCGGAATCGGGGGGCTCCGGAACACTGAAGCTTTCTTT.

The chain uses TRBV4-2 and TRBJ1-5, with TRBD1 matching 9 bases. V shed 4 bases, J shed 7 bases, and the junction held 8 bases outside the gene matches. The length of the CDR3 is 15 residues. CDR1 is LGHNA, CDR2 YNFKEQ, per germline. This CDR3 is CASSLYSDRGQPQHF. The CDR3 bases are TGTGCCAGCAGCCTTTATTCGGACAGGGGACAGCCCCAGCATTTT.

This rearrangement joins TRBV5-8 to TRBJ2-5, with 12 bases that match TRBD2. This CDR3 is built from 15 residues. Germline V gene lookup returns CDR1 SGHTS and CDR2 YDEGEE. The V and J ends lost 6 bases and 5 bases, in that order; junction bases with no gene match: 8. The CDR3 DNA reads TGTGCCAGCATCGACCTAGCGGGGGGGCATGAGACCCAGTACTTC. As protein: CASIDLAGGHETQYF.

This clone was recorded a few times. The V call is TRBV5-1, the J call TRBJ1-6; a possible D gene is TRBD1 (6 bases). This CDR3 spans 15 amino acids. Germline V gene lookup returns CDR1 SGHRS and CDR2 YFSETQ. V was shortened by 2 bases and J by 8 bases, with 14 bases between the two germline ends. The DNA of the CDR3 is TGCGCCAGCAGCTTAGACGGGACACTTTATTCACCCCTCCACTTT. This codes for CASSLDGTLYSPLHF.

This chain joins TRBV6-5 and TRBJ1-2; D ambiguous. The CDR3 loop spans 15 amino acids. The germline CDR1 and CDR2 sequences are MNHEY and SVGAGI. V lost 8 bases to trimming and J lost 6 bases, with 22 bases between them. CDR3 nucleotide sequence: TGTGCCAGCCTTGCGCCCTTCGCGGGGAGGGATGGCTACACCTTC. It yields the protein CASLAPFAGRDGYTF.